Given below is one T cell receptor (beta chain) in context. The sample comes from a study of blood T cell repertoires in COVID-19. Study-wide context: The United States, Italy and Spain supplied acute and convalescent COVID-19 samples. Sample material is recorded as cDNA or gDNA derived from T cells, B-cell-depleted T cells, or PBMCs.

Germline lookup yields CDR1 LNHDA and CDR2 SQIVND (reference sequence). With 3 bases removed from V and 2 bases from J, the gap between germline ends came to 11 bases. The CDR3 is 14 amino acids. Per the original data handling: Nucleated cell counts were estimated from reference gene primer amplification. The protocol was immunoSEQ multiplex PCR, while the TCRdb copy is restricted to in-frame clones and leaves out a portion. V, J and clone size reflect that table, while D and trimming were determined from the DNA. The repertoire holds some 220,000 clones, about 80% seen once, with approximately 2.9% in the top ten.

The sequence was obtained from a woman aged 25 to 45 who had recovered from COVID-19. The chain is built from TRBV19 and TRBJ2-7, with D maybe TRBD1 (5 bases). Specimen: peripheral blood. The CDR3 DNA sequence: TGTGCCAGTAGTATCAAGCAGGGCGCCTACGAGCAGTACTTC. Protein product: CASSIKQGAYEQYF.